This T cell receptor beta chain was captured in a study of T-cell memory formation after mild COVID-19. MiXCR was run by TCRdb on the 5' RACE reads, yielding one entry per CDR3 protein. This table has roughly 450,000 distinct CDR3 sequences, about 18% appearing once. CDR3 length equals 15 residues. With 3 bases removed from V and 2 bases from J, the gap between germline ends came to 12 bases. CDR1 and CDR2 (germline): SGHNT, YENEEA. V and J are TRBV11-3 and TRBJ2-3; D possibly corresponds to TRBD2 (5 bases). This sequence originates from an adult woman who had mild COVID-19 (a few samples of this study predate the infection). Cell type and time point are not known. Material: PBMCs or a T cell subset sorted from them (not recorded which). The CDR3 is CASSFGDYHTDTQYF. The CDR3 DNA follows: TGTGCCAGCAGCTTTGGAGACTACCACACAGATACGCAGTATTTT.